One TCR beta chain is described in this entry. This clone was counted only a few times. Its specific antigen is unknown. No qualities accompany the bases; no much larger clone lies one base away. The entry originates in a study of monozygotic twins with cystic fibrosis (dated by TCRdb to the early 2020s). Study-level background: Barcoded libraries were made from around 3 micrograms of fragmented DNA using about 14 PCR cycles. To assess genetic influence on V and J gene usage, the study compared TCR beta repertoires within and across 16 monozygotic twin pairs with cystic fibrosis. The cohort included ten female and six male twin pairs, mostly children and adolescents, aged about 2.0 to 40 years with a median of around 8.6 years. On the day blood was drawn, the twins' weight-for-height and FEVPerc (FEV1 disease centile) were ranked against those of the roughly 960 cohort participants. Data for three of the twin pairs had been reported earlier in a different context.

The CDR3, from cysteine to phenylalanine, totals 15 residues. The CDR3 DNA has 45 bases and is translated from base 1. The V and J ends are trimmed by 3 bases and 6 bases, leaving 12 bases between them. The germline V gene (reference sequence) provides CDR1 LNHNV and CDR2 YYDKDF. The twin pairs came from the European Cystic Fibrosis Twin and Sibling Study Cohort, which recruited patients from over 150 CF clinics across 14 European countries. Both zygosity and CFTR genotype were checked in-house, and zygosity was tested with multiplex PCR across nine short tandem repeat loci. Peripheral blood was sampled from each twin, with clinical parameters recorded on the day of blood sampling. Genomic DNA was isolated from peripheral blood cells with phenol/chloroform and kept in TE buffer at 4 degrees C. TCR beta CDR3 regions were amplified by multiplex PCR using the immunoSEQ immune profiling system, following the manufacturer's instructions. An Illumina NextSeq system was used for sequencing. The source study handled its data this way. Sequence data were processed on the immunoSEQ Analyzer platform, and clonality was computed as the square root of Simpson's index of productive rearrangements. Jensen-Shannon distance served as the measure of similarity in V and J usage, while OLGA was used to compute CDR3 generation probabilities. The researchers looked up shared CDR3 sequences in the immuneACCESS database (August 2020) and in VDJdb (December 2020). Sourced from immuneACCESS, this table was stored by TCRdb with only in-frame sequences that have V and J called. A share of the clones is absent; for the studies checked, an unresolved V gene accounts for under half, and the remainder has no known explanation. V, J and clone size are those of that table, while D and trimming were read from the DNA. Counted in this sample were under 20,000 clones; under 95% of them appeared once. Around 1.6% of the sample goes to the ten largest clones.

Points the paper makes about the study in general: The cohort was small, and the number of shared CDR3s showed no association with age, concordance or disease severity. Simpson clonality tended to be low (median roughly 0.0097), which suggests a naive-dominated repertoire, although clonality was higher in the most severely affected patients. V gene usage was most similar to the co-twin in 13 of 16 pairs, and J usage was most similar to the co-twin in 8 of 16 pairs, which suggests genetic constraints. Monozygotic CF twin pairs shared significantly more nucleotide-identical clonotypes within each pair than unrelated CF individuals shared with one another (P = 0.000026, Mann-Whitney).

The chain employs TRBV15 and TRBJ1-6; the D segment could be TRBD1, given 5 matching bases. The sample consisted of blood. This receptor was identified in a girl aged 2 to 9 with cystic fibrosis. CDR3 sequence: CATSRGTALNSPLHF. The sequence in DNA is TGTGCCACCAGCAGGGGGACGGCCCTTAATTCACCCCTCCACTTT.